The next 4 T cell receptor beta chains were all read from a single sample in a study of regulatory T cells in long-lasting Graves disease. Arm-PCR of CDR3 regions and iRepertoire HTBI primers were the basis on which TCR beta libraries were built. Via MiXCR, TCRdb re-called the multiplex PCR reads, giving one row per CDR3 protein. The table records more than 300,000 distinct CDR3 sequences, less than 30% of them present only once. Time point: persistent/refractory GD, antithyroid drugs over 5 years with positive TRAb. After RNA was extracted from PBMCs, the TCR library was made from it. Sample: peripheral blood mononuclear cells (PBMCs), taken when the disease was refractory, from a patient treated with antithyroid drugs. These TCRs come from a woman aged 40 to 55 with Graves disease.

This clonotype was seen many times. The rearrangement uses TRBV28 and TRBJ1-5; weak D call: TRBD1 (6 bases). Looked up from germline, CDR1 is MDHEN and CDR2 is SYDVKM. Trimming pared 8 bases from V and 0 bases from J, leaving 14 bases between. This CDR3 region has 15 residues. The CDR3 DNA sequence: TGTGCCAGCCACGGACAGCGTTATAGCAATCAGCCCCAGCATTTT. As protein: CASHGQRYSNQPQHF. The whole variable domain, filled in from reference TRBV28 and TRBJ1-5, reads DVKVTQSSRYLVKRTGEKVFLECVQDMDHENMFWYRQDPGLGLRLIYFSYDVKMKEKGDIPEGYSVSREKKERFSLILESASTNQTSMYLCASHGQRYSNQPQHFGDGTRLSIL.

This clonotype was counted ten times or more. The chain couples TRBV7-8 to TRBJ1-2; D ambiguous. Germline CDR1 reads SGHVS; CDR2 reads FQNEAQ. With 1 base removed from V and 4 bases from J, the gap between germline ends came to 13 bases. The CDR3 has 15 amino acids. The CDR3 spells CASSLVQKPIYGYTF. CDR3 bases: TGTGCCAGCAGCTTAGTTCAGAAGCCCATCTATGGCTACACCTTC.

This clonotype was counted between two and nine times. Written as DNA, the CDR3 is TGTGCCAGCAGATACAGGGGAGTGAGCACAGATACGCAGTATTTT. This codes for CASRYRGVSTDTQYF. The J gene is TRBJ2-3, the V gene TRBV7-9; 7 bases align to TRBD1. J gave up 0 bases and V 6 bases, and 6 bases lay outside the gene matches. Germline V gene lookup returns CDR1 SEHNR and CDR2 FQNEAQ (reference sequence). The CDR3 totals 15 residues.

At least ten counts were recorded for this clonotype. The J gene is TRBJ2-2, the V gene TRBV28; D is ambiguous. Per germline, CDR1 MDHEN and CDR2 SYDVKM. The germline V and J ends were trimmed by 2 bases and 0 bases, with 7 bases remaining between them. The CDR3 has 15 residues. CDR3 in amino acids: CASSLKTTNTGELFF. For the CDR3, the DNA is TGTGCCAGCAGTTTAAAGACAACGAACACCGGGGAGCTGTTTTTT. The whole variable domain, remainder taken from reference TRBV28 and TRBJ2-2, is DVKVTQSSRYLVKRTGEKVFLECVQDMDHENMFWYRQDPGLGLRLIYFSYDVKMKEKGDIPEGYSVSREKKERFSLILESASTNQTSMYLCASSLKTTNTGELFFGEGSRLTVL.